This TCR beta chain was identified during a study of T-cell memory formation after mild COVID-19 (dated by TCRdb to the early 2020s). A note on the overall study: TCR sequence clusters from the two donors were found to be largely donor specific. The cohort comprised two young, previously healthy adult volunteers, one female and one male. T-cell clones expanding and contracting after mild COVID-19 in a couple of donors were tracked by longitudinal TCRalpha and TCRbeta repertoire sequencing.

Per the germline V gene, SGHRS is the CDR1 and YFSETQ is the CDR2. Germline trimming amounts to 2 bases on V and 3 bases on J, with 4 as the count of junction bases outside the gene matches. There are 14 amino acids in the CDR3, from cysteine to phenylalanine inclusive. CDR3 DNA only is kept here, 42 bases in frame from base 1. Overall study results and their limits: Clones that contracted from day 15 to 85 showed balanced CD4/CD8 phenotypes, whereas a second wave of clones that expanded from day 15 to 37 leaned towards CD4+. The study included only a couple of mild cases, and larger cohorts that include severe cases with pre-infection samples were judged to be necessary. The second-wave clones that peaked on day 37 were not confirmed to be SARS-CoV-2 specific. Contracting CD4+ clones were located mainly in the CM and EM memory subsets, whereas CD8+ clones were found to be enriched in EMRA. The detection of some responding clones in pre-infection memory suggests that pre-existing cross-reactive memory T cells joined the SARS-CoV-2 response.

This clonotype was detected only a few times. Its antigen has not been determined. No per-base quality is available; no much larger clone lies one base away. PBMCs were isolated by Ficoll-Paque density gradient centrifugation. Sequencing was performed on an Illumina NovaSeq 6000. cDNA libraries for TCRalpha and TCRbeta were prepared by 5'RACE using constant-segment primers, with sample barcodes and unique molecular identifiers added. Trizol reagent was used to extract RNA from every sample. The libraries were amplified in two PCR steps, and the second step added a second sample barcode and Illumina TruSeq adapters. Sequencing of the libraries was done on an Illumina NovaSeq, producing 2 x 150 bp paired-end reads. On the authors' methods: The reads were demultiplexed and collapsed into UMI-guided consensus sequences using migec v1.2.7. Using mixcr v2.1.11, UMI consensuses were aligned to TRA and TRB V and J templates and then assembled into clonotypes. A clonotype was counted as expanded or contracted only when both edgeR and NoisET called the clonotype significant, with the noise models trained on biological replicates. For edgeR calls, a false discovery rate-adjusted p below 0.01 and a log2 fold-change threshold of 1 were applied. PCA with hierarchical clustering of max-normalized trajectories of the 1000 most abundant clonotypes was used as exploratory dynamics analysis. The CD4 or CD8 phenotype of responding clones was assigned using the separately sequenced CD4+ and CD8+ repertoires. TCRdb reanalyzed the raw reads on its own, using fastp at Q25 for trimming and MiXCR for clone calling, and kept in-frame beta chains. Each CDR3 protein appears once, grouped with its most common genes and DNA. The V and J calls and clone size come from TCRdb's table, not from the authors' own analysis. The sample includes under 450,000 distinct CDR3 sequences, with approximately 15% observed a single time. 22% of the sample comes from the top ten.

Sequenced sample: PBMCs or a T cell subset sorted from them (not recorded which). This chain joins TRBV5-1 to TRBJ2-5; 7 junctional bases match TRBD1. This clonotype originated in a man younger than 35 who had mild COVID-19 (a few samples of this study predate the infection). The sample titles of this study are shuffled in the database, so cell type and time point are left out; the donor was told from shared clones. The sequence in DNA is TGCGCCAGCAGCTTTCAAGGACAGGAAGAGACCCAGTACTTC. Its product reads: CASSFQGQEETQYF. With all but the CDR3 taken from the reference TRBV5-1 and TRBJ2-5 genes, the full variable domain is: KAGVTQTPRYLIKTRGQQVTLSCSPISGHRSVSWYQQTPGQGLQFLFEYFSETQRNKGNFPGRFSGRQFSNSRSEMNVSTLELGDSALYLCASSFQGQEETQYFGPGTRLLVL.